The rows below give T cell receptor beta chains drawn from one sample of a study of T-cell memory formation after mild COVID-19. From the 5' RACE reads, TCRdb called clonotypes with MiXCR, one entry per CDR3 protein. The profile shows under 200,000 distinct CDR3 sequences, under 14% of them singletons. The specimen sequenced was PBMCs or a T cell subset sorted from them (not recorded which). All receptors derive from a man younger than 35 who had mild COVID-19 (a few samples of this study predate the infection). Cell type and time point are not known. Each CDR3 is given with its conserved first and last residue. D genes are given only for firm matches. The size entry is marked missing in some rows and otherwise reads once, few, many or a size class.

TRBJ1-2,TRBV7-2,-,TRBD1,TGTGCCAGCAGCAGACAGGGGAGGCATGGCTACACCTTC,CASSRQGRHGYTF
TRBJ2-5,TRBV12-3/TRBV12-4,many,TRBD1,TGTGCCAGCAGTTTTGGGGACAGGTCCGGGGAGACCCAGTACTTC,CASSFGDRSGETQYF
TRBJ2-5,TRBV7-2,few,-,TGTGCCAGCAGCGTAGACAGATTCGGGACCCAGTACTTC,CASSVDRFGTQYF
TRBJ2-5,TRBV14,-,-,TGTGCCAGCAGCCAAGGAGTTGCGACGGGAGAGACCCAGTACTTC,CASSQGVATGETQYF
TRBJ2-5,TRBV18,-,-,TGTGCCAGCTCTCCCCCGGTCCGAGAGACCCAGTACTTC,CASSPPVRETQYF
TRBJ2-2,TRBV7-9,-,TRBD1,TGTGCCAGCAGCTTAGCGCGGACAGGGGTATGGGCCGGGGAGCTGTTTTTT,CASSLARTGVWAGELFF
TRBJ2-5,TRBV28,few,-,TGTGCCAGCAGTTTCGGGGGTTGGCGAGAGACCCAGTACTTC,CASSFGGWRETQYF
TRBJ2-3,TRBV6-6,few,-,TGTGCCAGCGGGGGGGCCGCAGATACGCAGTATTTT,CASGGAADTQYF
TRBJ2-3,TRBV4-1,many,-,TGCGCCAGCAGCCCAGCCCAGGGGGGGCCTGATACGCAGTATTTT,CASSPAQGGPDTQYF
TRBJ1-3,TRBV5-1,-,TRBD1,TGCGCCAGCAGCTTTGAGGGGGCAGACACCATATATTTT,CASSFEGADTIYF
TRBJ2-7,TRBV24-1,few,TRBD2,TGTGCCTGCACTGGGACTAGCGGAAACTACGAGCAGTACTTC,CACTGTSGNYEQYF
TRBJ2-2,TRBV5-1,-,-,TGCGCCAGCAGCTTGCTAGAGAACACCGGGGAGCTGTTTTTT,CASSLLENTGELFF
TRBJ1-1,TRBV9,few,TRBD1,TGTGCCAGCAGCCCCAACAGGGGGCGAACTGAAGCTTTCTTT,CASSPNRGRTEAFF
TRBJ2-1,TRBV15,-,-,TGTGCCACCAGCAGAGTCCAGGGGAATGAGCAGTTCTTC,CATSRVQGNEQFF
TRBJ2-7,TRBV7-8,few,TRBD1,TGTGCCAGCAGCTCTATCGGGACAGACTACGAGCAGTACTTC,CASSSIGTDYEQYF
TRBJ2-5,TRBV7-2,few,-,TGTGCCAGCAGCTTATCGCGGGGCCAAGAGACCCAGTACTTC,CASSLSRGQETQYF
TRBJ2-1,TRBV5-1,-,TRBD1,TGCGCCAGCAGCCCGCGACAGGGGCCTTTCAATGAGCAGTTCTTC,CASSPRQGPFNEQFF
TRBJ2-7,TRBV12-3/TRBV12-4,few,-,TGTGCCAGCAGTAATCTTCAGGGTCCCCACGAGCAGTACTTC,CASSNLQGPHEQYF
TRBJ2-7,TRBV6-2/TRBV6-3,-,-,TGTGCCAGCAGTAAACCCCTGAGGACAGACCAGCAGTACTTC,CASSKPLRTDQQYF
TRBJ2-5,TRBV6-2/TRBV6-3,few,-,TGTGCCAGCAGTTCTCGGGAGACTTCCAAAGAGACCCAGTACTTC,CASSSRETSKETQYF
TRBJ2-1,TRBV7-9,-,-,TGTGCCAGCAGCTTAACTAGTTGGGAGACCAGGCAGTTCTTC,CASSLTSWETRQFF
TRBJ2-5,TRBV20-1,many,TRBD2,TGCAGTGCTAGTAACGGCGGGGGATCGTACCAAGAGACCCAGTACTTC,CSASNGGGSYQETQYF
TRBJ2-7,TRBV2,few,-,TGTGCCAGCAGTGGCGTCGGGGGGCTCGAGCAGTACTTC,CASSGVGGLEQYF
TRBJ2-5,TRBV4-2,few,TRBD2,TGTGCCAGCAGCCACGGGGCGGGGGGGCAAGAGACCCAGTACTTC,CASSHGAGGQETQYF
TRBJ2-5,TRBV5-1,few,-,TGCGCCAGCAGCTCGGCCACATTAGAGACCCAGTACTTC,CASSSATLETQYF
TRBJ2-5,TRBV20-1,-,TRBD2,TGCAGTGCTAGGTCGGGGGGGACTGGGGACCAGTACTTC,CSARSGGTGDQYF
TRBJ2-1,TRBV20-1,-,-,TGCAGTGCTGTGGGGTACAATGAGCAGTTCTTC,CSAVGYNEQFF